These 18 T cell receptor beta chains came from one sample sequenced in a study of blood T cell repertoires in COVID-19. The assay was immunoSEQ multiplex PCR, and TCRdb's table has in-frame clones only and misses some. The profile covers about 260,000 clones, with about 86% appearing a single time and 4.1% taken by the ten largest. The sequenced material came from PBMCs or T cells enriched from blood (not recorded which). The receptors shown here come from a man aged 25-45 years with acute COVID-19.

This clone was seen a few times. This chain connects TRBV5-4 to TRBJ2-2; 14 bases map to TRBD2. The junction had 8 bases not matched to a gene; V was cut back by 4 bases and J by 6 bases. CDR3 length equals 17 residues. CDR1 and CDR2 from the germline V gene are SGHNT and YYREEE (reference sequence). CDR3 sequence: CASSTGLAGGIAGELFF. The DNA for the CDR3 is TGTGCCAGCAGCACAGGACTAGCGGGGGGAATAGCCGGGGAGCTGTTTTTT.

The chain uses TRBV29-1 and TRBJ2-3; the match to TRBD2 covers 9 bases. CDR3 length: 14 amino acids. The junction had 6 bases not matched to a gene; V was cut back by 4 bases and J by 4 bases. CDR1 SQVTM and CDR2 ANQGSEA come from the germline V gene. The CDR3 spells CSVAPGLAADTQYF. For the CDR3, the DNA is TGCAGCGTTGCCCCGGGACTAGCCGCAGATACGCAGTATTTT.

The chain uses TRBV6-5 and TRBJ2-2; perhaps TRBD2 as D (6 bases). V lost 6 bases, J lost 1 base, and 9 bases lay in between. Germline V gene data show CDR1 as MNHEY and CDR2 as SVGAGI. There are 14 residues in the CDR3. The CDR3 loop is CASRNGGNTGELFF. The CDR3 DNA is TGTGCCAGCAGAAACGGGGGGAACACCGGGGAGCTGTTTTTT.

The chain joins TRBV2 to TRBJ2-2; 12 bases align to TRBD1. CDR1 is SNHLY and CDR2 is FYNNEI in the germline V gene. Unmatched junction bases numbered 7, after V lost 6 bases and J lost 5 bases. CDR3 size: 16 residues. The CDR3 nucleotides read TGTGCCAGCAGACCCAGGGACAGGGGGCGAACCGGGGAGCTGTTTTTT. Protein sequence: CASRPRDRGRTGELFF.

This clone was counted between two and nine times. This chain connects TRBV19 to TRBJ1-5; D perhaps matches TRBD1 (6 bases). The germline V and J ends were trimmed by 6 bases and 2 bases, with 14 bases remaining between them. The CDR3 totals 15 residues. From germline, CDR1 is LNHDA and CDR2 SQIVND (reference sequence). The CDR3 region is CASSRGGERNQPQHF. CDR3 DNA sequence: TGTGCCAGTAGCCGAGGGGGGGAGCGCAATCAGCCCCAGCATTTT.

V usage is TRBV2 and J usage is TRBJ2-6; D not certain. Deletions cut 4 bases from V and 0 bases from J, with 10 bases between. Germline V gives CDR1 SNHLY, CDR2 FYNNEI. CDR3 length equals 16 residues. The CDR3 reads CASSAVTSSGANVLTF. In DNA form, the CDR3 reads TGTGCCAGCAGTGCTGTAACATCCTCTGGGGCCAACGTCCTGACTTTC.

In DNA form, the CDR3 reads TGTGCCAGCAGTTACTCAACCTCAAACAGGGGCGGGGAGCTGTTTTTT. Its protein is CASSYSTSNRGGELFF. The V call is TRBV6-6, the J call TRBJ2-2, with 7 bases matching TRBD1. This CDR3 is 16 amino acids long. CDR1 is MNHNY, CDR2 SVGAGI, per germline (reference sequence). Germline trimming cut 0 bases from V and 7 bases from J; bases unmatched to any gene: 8.

As DNA, the CDR3 is TGTGCCAGCAGTCAGGGGTTGCGTACGCAGTATTTT. It yields the protein CASSQGLRTQYF. The chain recombines TRBV12-3 or TRBV12-4 with TRBJ2-3, with D maybe TRBD1 (6 bases). V lost 5 bases to trimming and J lost 8 bases, with 11 bases between them. CDR3 size: 12 residues.

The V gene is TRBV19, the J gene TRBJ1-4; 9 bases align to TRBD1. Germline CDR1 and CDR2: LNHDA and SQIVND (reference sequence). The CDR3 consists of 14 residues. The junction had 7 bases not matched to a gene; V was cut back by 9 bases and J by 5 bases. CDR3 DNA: TGTGCCAGCGAACCGGGACAGGGCAATGAAAAACTGTTTTTT. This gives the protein CASEPGQGNEKLFF. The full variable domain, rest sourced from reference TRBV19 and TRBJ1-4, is DGGITQSPKYLFRKEGQNVTLSCEQNLNHDAMYWYRQDPGQGLRLIYYSQIVNDFQKGDIAEGYSVSREKKESFPLTVTSAQKNPTAFYLCASEPGQGNEKLFFGSGTQLSVL.

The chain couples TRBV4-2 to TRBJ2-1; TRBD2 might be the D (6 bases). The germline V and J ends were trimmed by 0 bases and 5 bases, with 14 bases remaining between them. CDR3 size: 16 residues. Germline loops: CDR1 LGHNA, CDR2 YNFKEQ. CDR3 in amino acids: CASSQDHSLANNEQFF. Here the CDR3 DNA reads TGTGCCAGCAGCCAAGATCATAGCCTAGCGAACAATGAGCAGTTCTTC.

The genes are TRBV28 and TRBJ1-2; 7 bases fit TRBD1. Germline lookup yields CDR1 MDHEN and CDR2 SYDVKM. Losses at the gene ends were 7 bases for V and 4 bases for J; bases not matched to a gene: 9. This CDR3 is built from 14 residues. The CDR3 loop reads CASKVEGGGYGYTF. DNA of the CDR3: TGTGCCAGCAAGGTAGAAGGGGGCGGCTATGGCTACACCTTC.

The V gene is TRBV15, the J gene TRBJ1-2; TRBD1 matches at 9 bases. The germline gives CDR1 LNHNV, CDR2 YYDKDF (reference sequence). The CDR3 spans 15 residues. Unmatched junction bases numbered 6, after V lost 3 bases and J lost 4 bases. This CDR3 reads CATSRADRGVYGYTF. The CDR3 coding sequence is TGTGCCACCAGCAGGGCCGACAGGGGGGTCTATGGCTACACCTTC.

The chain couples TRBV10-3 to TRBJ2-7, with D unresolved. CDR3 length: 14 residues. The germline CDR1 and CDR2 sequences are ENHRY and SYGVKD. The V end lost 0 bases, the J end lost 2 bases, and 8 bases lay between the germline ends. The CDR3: CAISESSEPYEQYV. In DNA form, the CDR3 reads TGTGCCATCAGTGAGTCGAGCGAGCCCTACGAGCAGTACGTC.

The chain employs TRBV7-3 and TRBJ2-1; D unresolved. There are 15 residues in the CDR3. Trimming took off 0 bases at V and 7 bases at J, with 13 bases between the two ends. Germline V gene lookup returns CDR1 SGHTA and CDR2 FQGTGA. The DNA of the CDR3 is TGTGCCAGCAGCTTAACTAGCAGTCTGGGTAATGAGCAGTTCTTC. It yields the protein CASSLTSSLGNEQFF. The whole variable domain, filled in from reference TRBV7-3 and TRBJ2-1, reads GAGVSQTPSNKVTEKGKYVELRCDPISGHTALYWYRQSLGQGPEFLIYFQGTGAADDSGLPNDRFFAVRPEGSVSTLKIQRTERGDSAVYLCASSLTSSLGNEQFFGPGTRLTVL.

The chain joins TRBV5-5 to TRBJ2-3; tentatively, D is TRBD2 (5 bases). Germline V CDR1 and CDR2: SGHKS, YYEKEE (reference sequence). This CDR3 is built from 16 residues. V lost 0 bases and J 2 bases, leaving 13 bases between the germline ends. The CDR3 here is CASSLVAGGATDTQYF. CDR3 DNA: TGTGCCAGCAGCTTGGTGGCAGGAGGTGCCACAGATACGCAGTATTTT. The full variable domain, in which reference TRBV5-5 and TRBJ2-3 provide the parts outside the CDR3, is DAGVTQSPTHLIKTRGQQVTLRCSPISGHKSVSWYQQVLGQGPQFIFQYYEKEERGRGNFPDRFSARQFPNYSSELNVNALLLGDSALYLCASSLVAGGATDTQYFGPGTRLTVL.

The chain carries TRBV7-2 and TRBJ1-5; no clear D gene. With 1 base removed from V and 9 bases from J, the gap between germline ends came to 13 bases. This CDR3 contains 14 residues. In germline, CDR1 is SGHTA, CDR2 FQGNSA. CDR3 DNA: TGTGCCAGCAGCTTAGGGGGAGCCTGGAGGCCCCAGCATTTT. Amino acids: CASSLGGAWRPQHF.

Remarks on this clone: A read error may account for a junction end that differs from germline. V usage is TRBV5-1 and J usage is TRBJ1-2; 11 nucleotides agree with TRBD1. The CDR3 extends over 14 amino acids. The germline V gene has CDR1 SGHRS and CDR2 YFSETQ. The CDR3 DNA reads TGTGCCAGCAGCGGTGGACAGGGGGCATATGGCTACACCTTC. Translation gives CASSGGQGAYGYTF.

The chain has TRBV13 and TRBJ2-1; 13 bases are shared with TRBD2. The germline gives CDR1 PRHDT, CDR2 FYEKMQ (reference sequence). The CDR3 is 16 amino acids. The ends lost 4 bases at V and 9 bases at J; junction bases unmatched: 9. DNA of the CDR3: TGTGCCAGCAGCTCGAGGACTAGCGGGAGTAAGAGTGAGCAGTTCTTC. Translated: CASSSRTSGSKSEQFF.